This is a list of T cell receptor beta chains from one sample in a study of T cell repertoires in aging, cancer and after chemotherapy. TCRdb independently ran MiXCR on the multiplex PCR reads; one entry per CDR3 protein. In the table there are more than 8,500 distinct CDR3 sequences, about 40% of which are singletons. The sample was blood. All receptors come from a human donor with a solid tumor. CDR3s include the opening cysteine and the closing phenylalanine or tryptophan. The size field is filled for only some rows; it gives once, few, many or a size class.

clone_size: -
j_call: TRBJ2-7
v_call: TRBV19
cdr3_aa: CASSIDPRVVYEQYF

clone_size: few
j_call: TRBJ1-1
v_call: TRBV29-1
cdr3_aa: CSVDWGRNTEAFF

clone_size: -
j_call: TRBJ1-1
v_call: TRBV18
cdr3_aa: CASSPRLLDTEAFF

clone_size: few
j_call: TRBJ1-5
v_call: TRBV6-5
cdr3_aa: CASSPTGGNQPQHF

clone_size: -
j_call: TRBJ2-3
v_call: TRBV4-2
cdr3_aa: CASSEKREAADTQYF

clone_size: -
j_call: TRBJ1-1
v_call: TRBV29-1
cdr3_aa: CSVRGTSGSTEAFF

clone_size: -
j_call: TRBJ1-1
v_call: TRBV12-3/TRBV12-4
cdr3_aa: CASSLRQGTEAFF

clone_size: medium-sized
j_call: TRBJ2-1
v_call: TRBV11-3
cdr3_aa: CASSPQGVFNEQFF

clone_size: -
j_call: TRBJ1-2
v_call: TRBV11-3
cdr3_aa: CASSRSGGEYYGYTF

clone_size: few
j_call: TRBJ2-7
v_call: TRBV5-5
cdr3_aa: CASSLDYARSYEQYF

clone_size: -
j_call: TRBJ1-1
v_call: TRBV11-3
cdr3_aa: CASSLNRGSAFF

clone_size: medium-sized
j_call: TRBJ2-1
v_call: TRBV29-1
cdr3_aa: CSVDTTGSWSTVNEQFF

clone_size: large
j_call: TRBJ2-2
v_call: TRBV29-1
cdr3_aa: CSVGGQFDTGELFF

clone_size: few
j_call: TRBJ1-2
v_call: TRBV11-3
cdr3_aa: CASSSSTSSRGGYTF

clone_size: few
j_call: TRBJ2-3
v_call: TRBV19
cdr3_aa: CASKNRGAHTDTQYF

clone_size: few
j_call: TRBJ1-4
v_call: TRBV6-2/TRBV6-3
cdr3_aa: CASSLDSYGGEEKLFF

clone_size: -
j_call: TRBJ2-1
v_call: TRBV11-3
cdr3_aa: CASSLLRERNEQFF

clone_size: -
j_call: TRBJ2-7
v_call: TRBV18
cdr3_aa: CASSARTAEQYF

clone_size: -
j_call: TRBJ2-3
v_call: TRBV10-3
cdr3_aa: CAIRRSLFTDTQYF

clone_size: -
j_call: TRBJ2-5
v_call: TRBV5-6
cdr3_aa: CASRTWGGGETQYF

clone_size: medium-sized
j_call: TRBJ1-4
v_call: TRBV13
cdr3_aa: CASRIQGSGEKLFF

clone_size: -
j_call: TRBJ2-2
v_call: TRBV6-5
cdr3_aa: CASRKDRVSLTGELFF

clone_size: -
j_call: TRBJ2-3
v_call: TRBV7-4
cdr3_aa: CASSRRGGADTQYF

clone_size: -
j_call: TRBJ2-1
v_call: TRBV24-1
cdr3_aa: CATSMGPVTGGPGNEQFF

clone_size: few
j_call: TRBJ1-1
v_call: TRBV11-3
cdr3_aa: CASSFSSANTEAFF

clone_size: -
j_call: TRBJ2-2
v_call: TRBV29-1
cdr3_aa: CSVDRDGSGELFF

clone_size: few
j_call: TRBJ2-1
v_call: TRBV11-3
cdr3_aa: CASSLDRGHNEQFF

clone_size: -
j_call: TRBJ2-1
v_call: TRBV5-4
cdr3_aa: CASGRSGRNEQFF

clone_size: -
j_call: TRBJ2-2
v_call: TRBV18
cdr3_aa: CASSPSYRDHTGELFF

clone_size: medium-sized
j_call: TRBJ1-4
v_call: TRBV12-3/TRBV12-4
cdr3_aa: CASSLSQGGEKLFF

clone_size: few
j_call: TRBJ2-7
v_call: TRBV6-1
cdr3_aa: CASSEAQGTNEQYF

clone_size: medium-sized
j_call: TRBJ2-5
v_call: TRBV6-5
cdr3_aa: CASTTDTQEAQYF

clone_size: -
j_call: TRBJ2-7
v_call: TRBV24-1
cdr3_aa: CATSDPDRAYEQYF

clone_size: medium-sized
j_call: TRBJ1-4
v_call: TRBV29-1
cdr3_aa: CSTRGYGTEKLFF

clone_size: -
j_call: TRBJ1-3
v_call: TRBV19
cdr3_aa: CASGVGPTAGNTIYF

clone_size: -
j_call: TRBJ1-6
v_call: TRBV7-9
cdr3_aa: CASRLLNNSPLHF

clone_size: -
j_call: TRBJ1-1
v_call: TRBV18
cdr3_aa: CASSPGINEAFF

clone_size: -
j_call: TRBJ2-1
v_call: TRBV12-3/TRBV12-4
cdr3_aa: CASTIGTGVNNEQFF

clone_size: -
j_call: TRBJ1-3
v_call: TRBV11-1
cdr3_aa: CASSFGGPAGNTIYF

clone_size: -
j_call: TRBJ2-7
v_call: TRBV6-5
cdr3_aa: CASGYEQYF

clone_size: medium-sized
j_call: TRBJ2-2
v_call: TRBV11-3
cdr3_aa: CASSLPFGRRSTGELFF

clone_size: -
j_call: TRBJ2-5
v_call: TRBV30
cdr3_aa: CAWSPSRETQYF

clone_size: few
j_call: TRBJ1-2
v_call: TRBV6-5
cdr3_aa: CASSYSGGNYGYTF

clone_size: -
j_call: TRBJ2-3
v_call: TRBV6-4
cdr3_aa: CASSPIGTEADTQYF

clone_size: once
j_call: TRBJ1-5
v_call: TRBV23-1
cdr3_aa: CASPPREGRPQHF

clone_size: few
j_call: TRBJ2-1
v_call: TRBV11-3
cdr3_aa: CASSLGPFIERAPKEQFF

clone_size: once
j_call: TRBJ2-7
v_call: TRBV27
cdr3_aa: CASSISRRGLGEQYF